The 5 T cell receptor beta chains below come from one sample, sequenced in a study of cytomegalovirus exposure and HLA in healthy donors. Both 60 Vbeta primers and 13 Jbeta primers went into the PCR. Method: immunoSEQ multiplex PCR; TCRdb's copy keeps in-frame clones and lacks some. The table lists 55,000 to 80,000 clones, more than 70% of them singletons. Source material: PBMCs. These TCRs come from a man between 35 and 55 years old in good health and CMV-seronegative.

This sequence joins TRBV27 and TRBJ2-1, with a possible D match to TRBD2 (6 bases). V was clipped by 1 base and J by 3 bases, with 22 bases between them. The germline V gene has CDR1 MNHEY and CDR2 SMNVEV (reference sequence). There are 19 residues in the CDR3. Here the CDR3 DNA reads TGTGCCAGCAGTTTATGGCCCGGACGTGGGAGGTTCTTCTACAATGAGCAGTTCTTC. Its translation is CASSLWPGRGRFFYNEQFF.

This clone was seen a handful of times. The junction shows a germline mismatch at one end, possibly a read error. The rearrangement uses TRBV7-9 and TRBJ1-2; TRBD1 matches at 12 bases. CDR1 SEHNR and CDR2 FQNEAQ come from the germline V gene (reference sequence). The CDR3 spans 16 residues. The CDR3 DNA follows: TGTTCCAGCAGCTTGGGGGGGGGACAGGGGGCAGAAGGCTACACCTTC. This gives the protein CSSSLGGGQGAEGYTF.

J is TRBJ2-2 and V is TRBV28; TRBD2 aligns across 8 bases. The CDR3 extends over 13 amino acids. Trimming cost V 11 bases and J 1 base; bases outside gene matches: 3. The germline V gene encodes CDR1 MDHEN and CDR2 SYDVKM. The CDR3 DNA reads as TGTGCCGGCGGGGGGCTGAACACCGGGGAGCTGTTTTTT. Amino acids: CAGGGLNTGELFF.

This clone appeared once. The V gene is TRBV2, the J gene TRBJ2-2; 8 bases line up with TRBD2. With V trimmed by 6 bases and J by 7 bases, 10 bases remained unmatched. The CDR3 sequence is 15 residues long. Germline CDR1 and CDR2: SNHLY and FYNNEI. This CDR3 is CASRLFSGMIGELFF. CDR3 nucleotides: TGTGCCAGCAGGCTGTTTAGCGGGATGATCGGGGAGCTGTTTTTT.

J is TRBJ2-2 and V is TRBV4-1, with 8 nucleotides matching TRBD1. V was clipped by 2 bases and J by 6 bases; unmatched bases: 5. The CDR3 covers 15 residues. Germline V lookup: CDR1 MGHRA, CDR2 YSYEKL. The CDR3 protein is CASSQQGASAGELFF. The CDR3 region has the DNA TGCGCCAGCAGCCAACAGGGGGCTTCGGCCGGGGAGCTGTTTTTT.